This T cell receptor beta chain stems from a study of cytomegalovirus exposure and HLA in healthy donors (dated by TCRdb to 2016 to 2017). With regard to the full study: An earlier analysis of a few hundred of the donors reported 276 Gb of sequence data and about 120 million unique TCR beta sequences obtained from about 200 million T cells. Around 300 gigabases of sequencing data and approximately 84 million unique TCR sequences were included in an early release covering 500 to 750 HLA-typed donors. The number of typed donors differed by locus: about 629-630 for A, B, C, DRB1 and DQB1; some 500 for DQA1; approximately 600 for DPA1; and some 450 for DPB1. In addition to the first cohort of around 670 subjects, a separate validation cohort of under 150 different subjects was used. A later analysis re-examined previously published TCR beta repertoires from roughly 650 donors and added high-resolution HLA genotyping to investigate patterns of TCR occurrence. HLA typing covered class I and class II loci at four-digit resolution. Genome-wide SNP genotypes for about 60% of the roughly 670 donors were used in a later genetic analysis, which treated that subset as a discovery cohort. Donor age, sex, ethnicity and CMV serostatus were compiled together with the repertoire data. Every repertoire in the discovery cohort had been generated on one and the same sequencing platform. A handful of DR-DQ haplotypes were handled as single units for association and clustering because linkage in the cohort was strong. To decide whether each TCR beta V gene segment behaved as functional or pseudogenic, an earlier analysis of approximately 600 of the donors relied on high-throughput TCR beta sequencing. The genetic ancestry cluster associated with self-reported Caucasian donors included around four fifths of the 398 genotyped donors. Using immunosequencing, the study profiled T cell repertoires from 550 to 750 subjects and related those repertoires to cytomegalovirus serostatus. The study combined high-throughput TCR immunosequencing, statistical association of individual TCRs with disease status, and machine learning to predict cytomegalovirus infection status. The aim of the study was to test whether cataloging public T cell receptors could identify signatures of past pathogen exposure. Rather than drawing on any new phenotypic data, the later analysis identified candidate immune exposures from TCR beta sequences and the way those sequences occurred across donors. Among around 400 genotyped donors of the cohort, an average of around 250,000 unique TCR beta nucleotide sequences was sequenced per donor, of which 15% to 20% were non-productive.

Summary of the overall study and its limitations: Several of the top co-occurrence clusters appeared to be linked to parvovirus B19, influenza, CMV and Epstein-Barr virus, according to a later analysis. Correlated functional status among segregating V segments might reflect linkage disequilibrium, but an unknown experimental factor could not be ruled out. The cohort was sequenced for TCR beta chains only, and without alpha or paired-chain data the features that could be detected were limited. For the cohort, immune exposure information was limited to CMV serostatus. A total of 164 TCR beta chains were listed by the study as associated with cytomegalovirus. Because HLA typing was missing for some donors at each locus, association tests included only the typed subset. Across donors, most TCR sequences were observed very rarely, whereas some public TCRs were present in many individuals. A few of the identified cytomegalovirus-associated TCR beta chains were confirmed in vitro to be specific for cytomegalovirus antigens. According to a later analysis, TCR association rates differed among HLA loci, with DRB1 alleles showing the most associated TCRs and HLA-C alleles showing the fewest. Some IMGT-functional V segments, including TRBV6-2 and TRBV6-3, could not be distinguished by the 87-base-pair reads and were therefore excluded. According to a later analysis, most CMV-associated TCR beta chains appeared to be HLA-restricted, and the HLA associations seemed to be driven largely by CMV exposure. A later analysis found that HLA-associated TCR beta chains were more clonally expanded and had lower generation probabilities than equally common non-associated chains. The presence/absence analyses assumed that sequencing depth was roughly uniform across donors, and that assumption may not be true. According to a later genetic analysis, donors in an Asian-associated ancestry cluster had fewer N-insertions in productive TCRs than the roughly 660-donor mean. Cytomegalovirus status was reported to be diagnosed by the classifier with high specificity and sensitivity in both the original and validation cohorts. At a false discovery rate of 0.05, a later analysis linked 16,000 or so TCR beta sequences to specific HLA alleles. An earlier analysis of approximately 570 of the donors showed that most TCR beta V segments appeared in productive rearrangements either about 87% or about 30% of the time, which broadly matched IMGT annotations. When HLA alleles, especially DR and DQ, strongly co-occurred, TCR associations were difficult to assign to individual alleles. A further reported finding was that TCR beta sequences accurately predicted the HLA-A and HLA-B alleles for most subjects in the first cohort. Approximately 18 rarely observed V segments, including chromosome 9 orphons, were excluded from the earlier analysis of 550 to 700 of the donors because counts were too low. The authors suggested that the approach could potentially be extended to other disease states and immunological phenotypes. A cluster of highly shared sequence variants was judged likely to represent a technical artifact of the sequencing pipeline. An association between a missense DCLRE1C variant and V-gene and J-gene trimming of TCR beta chains was found in a later genetic analysis and replicated in an independent cohort.

Turning to this clone: The antigen it binds to is not known. No much larger clonotype is one base removed from it; base qualities were not supplied.

Library preparation was by the immunoSEQ multiplex PCR assay. The multiplex PCR relied on a mix of 60 forward primers for TCR Vbeta segments and 13 reverse primers for TCR Jbeta segments. A multiplex PCR assay on genomic DNA amplified the CDR3 region of rearranged TCR beta genes. The amplified TCR beta libraries were sequenced on the Illumina HiSeq System as 87-base-pair reads. Regarding the original processing steps: A later analysis tallied roughly 76 million unique TCR beta chains across the 600 to 700 repertoires, and approximately 11 million of those chains were shared by two or more donors. To remove PCR and sequencing errors, raw reads were error-corrected and collapsed into unique sequences using a nearest-neighbor algorithm that merged closely related sequences. Alignment of CDR3 sequences to IMGT reference sequences was used to assign V, D and J gene segments. For a sequence to be retained, at least a six-nucleotide match to both a V gene segment and a J gene segment was required. A rearrangement was called productive if the CDR3 had no stop codons and remained in frame with V and J, and every other rearrangement was called non-productive. CDR3 was defined by IMGT convention, running from the second conserved V-encoded cysteine to the conserved J-encoded phenylalanine. The earlier analysis of about 610 of the donors excluded any sequence lacking an unambiguous match to a single V gene segment. An earlier analysis of several hundred of the donors classified V segments as functional when productive rearrangements were above 56.7% and as segregating when the standard deviation between donors was above 5%. A statistical classification framework was developed to diagnose cytomegalovirus status using the catalog of TCR beta chain sequences. A later analysis assigned V and J genes by comparing TCR nucleotide sequences with IMGT/GENE-DB human TR gene sequences. In a later analysis, CDR3 sequences and most-parsimonious VDJ recombination scenarios were assigned using the TCRdist pipeline. In a later analysis, each TCR beta chain was defined by its CDR3 amino acid sequence together with its V-gene family, and reads without a unique V-gene family were excluded. To address suspected cross-contamination and a sequencing artifact, a later analysis removed approximately 600 highly shared, low-generation-probability nucleotide sequences. In a later analysis, a clonal expansion index was calculated for each public chain from normalized within-repertoire ranks of inferred template counts. Generation probabilities in a later analysis came from a VDJ recombination model fitted to out-of-frame rearrangements, and those results were checked against IGoR. In a later analysis, hypergeometric tests were used to score TCR-TCR, TCR-HLA and TCR-CMV co-occurrence, with a repertoire-size bias correction applied to TCR pairs. False discovery rates were estimated in a later analysis by permuting HLA or CMV assignments 20 times. A later analysis grouped co-occurring TCRs with DBSCAN, adding TCRdist sequence similarity when clustering within HLA-allele-positive subsets. Repertoires with fewer than 30,000 or more than 120,000 public chains were left out of co-occurrence clustering, as were five repertoires with anomalous nucleotide sharing. The immuneACCESS repertoire file appears here via TCRdb, limited to in-frame rearrangements. These files lack a portion of the clones; in checked studies, under half of the deficit traces to unresolved V genes, and the cause of the others is not known. V and J calls and clone size come straight from that table; D and trimming were deduced from the DNA. The sample table records 180,000 or so clones; around 76% of these occur just once. The ten top clones hold over 2% of the sample.

The cohort was made up of around 720 healthy bone marrow donors. At the time of sampling, every cohort member was nominally healthy, though immune exposures that went unrecorded were likely present. The donor was CMV seropositive and was included in the group of 250 to 300 seropositive cohort members. Each donor provided a peripheral blood sample, and peripheral blood mononuclear cells were used for TCR beta sequencing. The Qiagen DNeasy Blood Extraction Kit was used to extract genomic DNA from the blood cell samples. The CDR3 spans 16 residues, from the cysteine through the phenylalanine. Of all the DNA, just the CDR3 is kept, 48 bases in frame from base 1. According to the germline V gene (reference sequence), CDR1 reads MNHEY and CDR2 reads SMNVEV. From V the trimming removes 2 bases and from J it removes 6 bases, while the gene matches leave 9 bases of the junction unaccounted for.

The V gene is TRBV27 and the J gene is TRBJ2-2, with 7 junctional bases fitting TRBD2. This clonotype was sampled from a young woman in good health and CMV-seropositive. The sequenced material came from PBMCs. The CDR3 sequence is CASSLRSGGIAGELFF. The DNA sequence follows: TGTGCCAGCAGTTTACGTTCCGGGGGGATCGCCGGGGAGCTGTTTTTT.